Listed below are T cell receptor beta chains from one sample, sequenced in a study of blood T cell repertoires in COVID-19. Data came from immunoSEQ multiplex PCR; TCRdb stores just in-frame clones and leaves some out. This table holds about 190,000 clones, about nine tenths found once. Sequencing used peripheral blood. Receptors originate from a woman under 40 with acute or convalescent COVID-19. Each CDR3 is given with its conserved first and last residue. D genes are given only for firm matches. Size is stated for part of the rows, as once, few or many counts, or as a class when the clone is expanded.

CDR3 protein,V gene,CDR3 length,D gene,clone size
CASSMHRDRGHGYTF,TRBV6-5,15,TRBD1,NA
CATGGYEQYF,TRBV28,10,NA,NA
CASSSPSGPYEQYF,TRBV6-2/TRBV6-3,14,NA,NA
CANPEGQGGGYTF,TRBV2,13,TRBD1,NA
CASGRRDFLNTGELFF,TRBV12-5,16,NA,NA
CSVVESGIRDGELFF,TRBV29-1,15,TRBD2,NA
CASSFSSGSTYNEQFF,TRBV2,16,TRBD2,NA
CSVERDRGYYGYTF,TRBV29-1,14,TRBD1,NA
CASRQGSNQPQHF,TRBV7-2,13,TRBD1,NA
CASSPGFREQYF,TRBV28,12,NA,NA
CASSLLAVMNTEAFF,TRBV5-6,15,NA,NA
CASSYGGYGYTF,TRBV28,12,NA,few
CASTNGAGNTIYF,TRBV6-5,13,NA,NA
CASRTTGTNEKLFF,TRBV28,14,NA,NA
CASSPPGISEQYF,TRBV3-1/TRBV3-2,13,NA,NA
CASSQAFNQPQHF,TRBV3-1/TRBV3-2,13,NA,NA
CATRADPYNEQFF,TRBV6-5,13,NA,NA
CASKSGSYEQYF,TRBV6-5,12,NA,NA
CASSTLAGETQYF,TRBV19,13,NA,NA
CASSSDSGVADTQYF,TRBV10-1,15,TRBD2,NA
CASGDSLIEAFF,TRBV27,12,TRBD1,NA
CACPLGYRVSTGELFF,TRBV30,16,NA,NA
CASSLDRDIEAFF,TRBV11-2,13,NA,once
CATSPWTGKTHSNQPQHF,TRBV10-3,18,TRBD1,NA